This is a list of T cell receptor beta chains from one sample in a study of shared clonotypes between healthy human individuals. Sequencing was performed with immunoSEQ multiplex PCR; in TCRdb, only in-frame clones are kept and a portion is missing. Of hundreds of thousands of clones in the sample, 74% are singletons; the top ten hold approximately 1.8%. Input material: memory CD4+ T cells sorted from blood. The receptors were gathered from a woman in her 30s in good health. Both conserved end residues are part of each CDR3. A D gene is named only where the DNA matches it firmly. Only part of the rows carry a size: once, few, many, or a class if the clone is expanded.

>TRBJ2-7|-|TRBV15|once
CATSIPPARDSYEQYF
TGTGCCACCAGCATCCCCCCCGCTAGGGATTCCTACGAGCAGTACTTC
>TRBJ2-7|-|TRBV6-1|-
CASRARGESYEQYF
TGTGCCAGCAGAGCCCGCGGGGAGTCCTACGAGCAGTACTTC
>TRBJ2-5|-|TRBV29-1|-
CSVARTETQYF
TGCAGCGTTGCCAGAACAGAGACCCAGTACTTC
>TRBJ2-1|-|TRBV6-4|-
CASSKDYAVPNEQFF
TGTGCCAGCAGCAAGGACTACGCCGTGCCTAATGAGCAGTTCTTC
>TRBJ2-3|-|TRBV2|-
CASRREGFDTQYF
TGTGCCAGCCGTCGCGAGGGTTTCGATACGCAGTATTTT
>TRBJ1-4|-|TRBV7-7|-
CASSRGVATNEKLFF
TGTGCCAGCAGCCGGGGTGTTGCAACTAATGAAAAACTGTTTTTT
>TRBJ1-1|-|TRBV27|-
CASSPRGGTMNTEAFF
TGTGCCAGCAGTCCTCGGGGAGGGACCATGAACACTGAAGCTTTCTTT
>TRBJ1-5|TRBD1|TRBV19|-
CASSGTGGSNQPQHF
TGTGCCAGTAGTGGGACAGGGGGTAGCAATCAGCCCCAGCATTTT
>TRBJ2-7|-|TRBV11-2|few
CASSLDGEPTYEQYF
TGTGCCAGCAGCTTAGACGGAGAGCCCACCTACGAGCAGTACTTC
>TRBJ2-7|-|TRBV10-2|-
CASRSRDEQYF
TGCGCCAGCAGGTCCCGGGACGAGCAGTACTTC
>TRBJ2-1|-|TRBV11-2|-
CASSLGTGRVQFF
TGTGCCAGCAGCTTGGGAACAGGGCGGGTGCAGTTCTTC
>TRBJ1-1|-|TRBV27|-
CASRSGSHAEAFF
TGTGCCAGCAGGTCAGGGAGTCATGCTGAAGCTTTCTTT
>TRBJ1-5|-|TRBV7-2|-
CASSLETGRQPQHF
TGTGCCAGCAGCTTAGAAACAGGGAGACAGCCCCAGCATTTT
>TRBJ2-5|-|TRBV28|-
CASSLSQETQYF
TGTGCCAGCAGTTTGAGCCAAGAGACCCAGTACTTC
>TRBJ1-2|TRBD1|TRBV29-1|-
CSVATGGAYGYTF
TGCAGCGTGGCGACAGGGGGCGCTTATGGCTACACCTTC
>TRBJ1-2|TRBD1|TRBV29-1|-
CSVDGTGGYGYTF
TGCAGCGTTGACGGGACAGGGGGGTATGGCTACACCTTC
>TRBJ2-5|-|TRBV5-6|-
CASSLGGLGSTQYF
TGTGCCAGCAGCTTGGGCGGACTTGGGTCGACCCAGTACTTC
>TRBJ2-5|-|TRBV5-4|once
CASSPPSEESQYF
TGTGCCAGCAGTCCCCCCTCGGAGGAGTCCCAGTACTTC
>TRBJ2-1|TRBD2|TRBV14|-
CASSQEALAGDPEQFF
TGTGCCAGCAGCCAGGAAGCACTAGCGGGAGATCCTGAGCAGTTCTTC
>TRBJ2-4|TRBD1|TRBV5-8|-
CASSSGTAASLAKNIQYF
TGTGCCAGCAGCTCCGGGACAGCCGCCTCCTTAGCCAAAAACATTCAGTACTTC
>TRBJ1-6|-|TRBV7-9|-
CANSPITGSPLHF
TGTGCCAACAGTCCCATCACTGGTTCACCCCTCCACTTT
>TRBJ2-2|-|TRBV7-3|-
CASSQRGNTGELFF
TGTGCCAGCAGCCAGAGGGGTAACACCGGGGAGCTGTTTTTT
>TRBJ1-1|-|TRBV5-6|once
CASSPGTLNTEAFF
TGTGCCAGCAGCCCCGGGACCCTGAACACTGAAGCTTTCTTT
>TRBJ1-2|-|TRBV27|-
CASHSWSNANGYTF
TGTGCCAGCCACAGTTGGTCGAACGCGAATGGCTACACCTTC
>TRBJ2-1|-|TRBV5-4|-
CASSNAKTAFDEQFF
TGTGCCAGCAGCAACGCCAAGACAGCTTTCGATGAGCAGTTCTTC
>TRBJ2-3|-|TRBV10-3|-
CAISVAGWGTDTQYF
TGTGCCATCAGCGTTGCCGGGTGGGGCACAGATACGCAGTATTTT
>TRBJ2-2|-|TRBV29-1|-
CSVRDGGLNTGELFF
TGCAGCGTTCGGGACGGAGGTCTAAACACCGGGGAGCTGTTTTTT
>TRBJ2-1|-|TRBV5-4|-
CASSLTGISGNEQFF
TGTGCCAGCAGCCTAACAGGGATATCCGGCAATGAGCAGTTCTTC
>TRBJ2-3|TRBD1|TRBV9|-
CASSVEGQGAGSATQYF
TGTGCCAGCAGCGTCGAGGGACAGGGGGCAGGGTCTGCTACGCAGTATTTT